Presented here are 18 T cell receptor beta chains from one specimen sequenced in a study of regulatory T cells in long-lasting Graves disease. The authors built TCR beta libraries using iRepertoire HTBI primers and Arm-PCR of CDR3 regions. MiXCR, applied by TCRdb to the multiplex PCR reads, yields one record per CDR3 protein. Of a few hundred thousand distinct CDR3 sequences detected, roughly 21% appear once; the ten largest clones hold around 7%. The time point was: persistent/refractory GD, antithyroid drugs over 5 years with positive TRAb. RNA extracted from PBMCs served as the sequencing template. This specimen was peripheral blood mononuclear cells (PBMCs), taken when the disease was refractory, from a patient treated with antithyroid drugs. Receptors were obtained from a female donor with Graves disease.

The rearrangement uses TRBV9 and TRBJ2-2, with 10 bases fitting TRBD2. The CDR3 spans 17 residues. The J segment lost 8 bases and the V segment lost 0 bases, leaving 10 bases of the junction unmatched. Germline V lookup: CDR1 SGDLS, CDR2 YYNGEE. This chain's CDR3 is CASSVGGSLAGAGELFF. Here the CDR3 DNA reads TGTGCCAGCAGCGTAGGAGGAAGTCTAGCGGGAGCGGGGGAGCTGTTTTTT.

The chain joins TRBV12-3 or TRBV12-4 to TRBJ1-1; 9 bases match TRBD1. The length of the CDR3 is 13 residues. Trimming at V came to 6 bases and at J to 8 bases, leaving 7 bases not matched to a gene. CDR3 amino acids: CASSRTGAGEAFF. The CDR3 region has the DNA TGTGCCAGCAGCCGGACAGGGGCCGGGGAAGCTTTCTTT.

Many counts were recorded for this clonotype. The CDR3 here is CASSFSGTSETQYF. The CDR3 DNA is TGTGCCAGCAGTTTCTCCGGGACGAGTGAGACCCAGTACTTC. V and J are TRBV12-3 or TRBV12-4 and TRBJ2-5; either TRBD1 or TRBD2 may fit D (5 bases each). V was trimmed by 3 bases and J by 5 bases, leaving 13 bases between them. The CDR3 spans 14 residues.

The chain recombines TRBV19 with TRBJ2-2; D call uncertain. CDR3 length equals 15 residues. The germline CDR1 and CDR2 sequences are LNHDA and SQIVND (reference sequence). The V and J ends lost 5 bases and 4 bases respectively, with 14 bases between them. Here the CDR3 DNA reads TGTGCCAGTAGTCCGACCGGGCCGACCACCGGGGAGCTGTTTTTT. This sequence encodes CASSPTGPTTGELFF. The entire variable domain, with the rest obtained from reference TRBV19 and TRBJ2-2, is as follows: DGGITQSPKYLFRKEGQNVTLSCEQNLNHDAMYWYRQDPGQGLRLIYYSQIVNDFQKGDIAEGYSVSREKKESFPLTVTSAQKNPTAFYLCASSPTGPTTGELFFGEGSRLTVL.

This clonotype was detected many times. The chain employs TRBV12-3 or TRBV12-4 and TRBJ2-5; a weak D match, TRBD1 (6 bases). CDR3 length: 15 residues. The germline V and J ends were trimmed by 5 bases and 5 bases, with 18 bases remaining between them. CDR3 in amino acids: CASSEGAGAPETQYF. The DNA for the CDR3 is TGTGCCAGCAGTGAGGGAGCAGGGGCGCCGGAGACCCAGTACTTC.

The sample holds a few counts of this clonotype. The DNA of the CDR3 is TGTGCCTGGAGCGGCGGACTCAATCAGCCCCAGCATTTT. Translated, it gives CAWSGGLNQPQHF. V usage is TRBV30 and J usage is TRBJ1-5; no reliable D call. Per germline, CDR1 GTSNPN and CDR2 SVGIG (reference sequence). Between the trimmed V and J ends, which lost 3 bases and 3 bases, there was a span of 9 bases. CDR3 size: 13 residues.

Ten or more counts support this clonotype. The chain carries TRBV28 and TRBJ2-7, with D tentatively TRBD1 or TRBD2 (6 bases each). V lost 2 bases, J lost 7 bases, and 18 bases lay in between. Per germline, CDR1 MDHEN and CDR2 SYDVKM. The CDR3 is 15 residues long. The CDR3 protein is CASSLEVTLGGEQYF. The DNA of the CDR3 is TGTGCCAGCAGTTTAGAAGTGACACTAGGGGGGGAGCAGTACTTC.

This clonotype was counted many times. The CDR3 DNA reads as TGCAGTGCTAGAAAAACGCCCGGGGGGGATGGCTACACCTTC. Its translation: CSARKTPGGDGYTF. This chain connects TRBV20-1 to TRBJ1-2; D is perhaps TRBD1 (5 bases). CDR3 size: 14 residues. V dropped 2 bases and J dropped 6 bases, with 16 bases sitting between them. Germline V lookup: CDR1 DFQATT, CDR2 SNEGSKA (reference sequence).

This clonotype was picked up many times. The chain has TRBV7-2 and TRBJ2-2; D ambiguous. Trimming cost V 5 bases and J 6 bases, with 4 bases left between them. The CDR3 consists of 11 residues. Germline V gives CDR1 SGHTA, CDR2 FQGNSA. The CDR3 sequence: CASSKPGELFF. DNA for the CDR3: TGTGCCAGCAGCAAGCCCGGGGAGCTGTTTTTT.

About this clonotype itself: It is unclear where the CDR3 begins or ends on the DNA, so no DNA is shown, and the CDR3 is as TCRdb lists it. The chain's CDR3 is CASRGQPVLYGCTF. The chain employs TRBV12-3 or TRBV12-4 and TRBJ1-2; TRBD1 is the table's D call, not checked against the DNA. The CDR3 is 14 amino acids long, termini counted.

This clonotype was seen repeatedly, ten times or more. The chain is built from TRBV6-1 and TRBJ2-5, with TRBD2 matching over 10 bases. Germline V CDR1 and CDR2: MNHNS, SASEGT. V trimming: 5 bases; J trimming: 7 bases; junction bases outside the gene matches: 4. This CDR3 is 13 amino acids long. This CDR3 is CASSRTSGTTQYF. The CDR3 nucleotides are TGTGCCAGCAGTCGGACTAGCGGAACGACCCAGTACTTC.

This clonotype was found many times. V is TRBV28 and J is TRBJ1-2; no clear D gene. Trimming took off 3 bases at V and 13 bases at J, with 24 bases between the two ends. Germline V gene lookup returns CDR1 MDHEN and CDR2 SYDVKM. This CDR3 is 15 amino acids long. CDR3 residues: CASSLSEGFHDGGTF. The CDR3 bases are TGTGCCAGCAGTTTGTCCGAGGGTTTTCACGATGGCGGCACCTTC.

This CDR3 is CASSQTRSGISPLHF. CDR3 in DNA: TGTGCCAGCAGTCAGACACGATCCGGAATTTCACCCCTCCACTTT. The chain carries TRBV6-2 or TRBV6-3 and TRBJ1-6; D not certain. This CDR3 is built from 15 residues. Germline assignment: CDR1 MNHEY and CDR2 SVGEGT. V was pared by 5 bases and J by 9 bases, with 17 bases between.

This clonotype was seen at least ten times. J is TRBJ1-2 and V is TRBV2, with a possible D match to TRBD1 (5 bases). The CDR3 length is 14 residues. From germline, CDR1 is SNHLY and CDR2 FYNNEI. Between the trimmed V and J ends, which lost 6 bases and 0 bases, there was a span of 11 bases. The CDR3 sequence is CASRLGRANYGYTF. CDR3 sequence (DNA): TGTGCCAGCAGGTTGGGACGGGCTAACTATGGCTACACCTTC.

This clonotype was detected a few times. The DNA of the CDR3 is TGTGCCAGCAGTCCCCTAGCAGACCCACAAGAGACCCAGTACTTC. Protein: CASSPLADPQETQYF. This rearrangement joins TRBV6-1 to TRBJ2-5, with a weak D call TRBD2 (5 bases). The germline V and J ends were trimmed by 5 bases and 2 bases, with 15 bases remaining between them. Germline values: CDR1 MNHNS, CDR2 SASEGT. This CDR3 comprises 15 residues.

This clonotype has ten or more counts. V and J are TRBV12-5 and TRBJ1-1; TRBD1 might be the D (5 bases). This CDR3 spans 16 amino acids. With 3 bases removed from V and 1 base from J, the gap between germline ends came to 15 bases. Looked up from germline, CDR1 is LGHNT and CDR2 is FRNRAP. CDR3 protein: CASGFPPSGGNTEAFF. CDR3 sequence (DNA): TGTGCTAGTGGTTTCCCCCCGTCCGGGGGGAACACTGAAGCTTTCTTT.

The genes are TRBV4-1 and TRBJ1-2; 10 bases are a match to TRBD1. The CDR3 totals 15 residues. The ends lost 3 bases at V and 10 bases at J; junction bases unmatched: 11. The germline V gene encodes CDR1 MGHRA and CDR2 YSYEKL. The chain's CDR3 is CASSHRMGTGVLYTF. The CDR3 region has the DNA TGCGCCAGCAGCCATAGAATGGGGACAGGGGTCCTCTACACCTTC.

This clonotype was observed many times. The gene calls are TRBV28 and TRBJ2-5, with D unclear. Germline assignment: CDR1 MDHEN and CDR2 SYDVKM. Trimming took off 10 bases at V and 5 bases at J, with 11 bases between the two ends. This CDR3 contains 11 residues. The CDR3 DNA follows: TGTGCCACCACCCTGGCGGAGACCCAGTACTTC. Protein: CATTLAETQYF.